These 11 T cell receptor beta chains originate from one sample sequenced in a study of vaccination and CD4 T cells after COVID-19. As for treatment: approximately nine-day PBMC culture with coronavirus spike peptide pools or control peptides (ViraFEST assay). With the Oncomine TCR Beta short-read assay, DNA from cultured CD4+ T cells was sequenced. TCRdb re-called the PCR reads with MiXCR, one entry per CDR3 protein. This sample has 10,000 to 15,000 distinct CDR3 sequences, with 38% found just once. No cognate antigen is known for these TCRs. The sample was cultured CD4+ T cells from blood. The receptor source for this set is a human donor with COVID-19.

The gene calls are TRBV10-3 and TRBJ1-1, with TRBD1 identical over 9 bases. V shed 10 bases and J 3 bases; nucleotides not matched to a gene: 6. The length of the CDR3 is 13 residues. CDR1 is ENHRY, CDR2 SYGVKD, per germline. In DNA, the CDR3 is TGTGCCACCCTGGGACAGGGAGACACTGAAGCTTTCTTT. Translated, it gives CATLGQGDTEAFF.

This clonotype turned up a few times. V gene TRBV15 combines with J gene TRBJ1-2; D perhaps matches TRBD1 (5 bases). In germline, CDR1 is LNHNV, CDR2 YYDKDF (reference sequence). Trimming removed 0 bases from V and 1 base from J, with 9 bases in between. This CDR3 has 15 residues. In DNA, the CDR3 is TGTGCCACCAGCAGAGATCAACAGGTTAACTATGGCTACACCTTC. Its protein is CATSRDQQVNYGYTF.

This clonotype was observed a few times. The J gene is TRBJ2-1, the V gene TRBV7-2, with 8 bases matching TRBD2. The CDR3 is 14 residues long. The V gene's germline CDR1 is SGHTA and CDR2 FQGNSA. Trimming cost V 4 bases and J 8 bases; bases outside gene matches: 7. The CDR3 DNA follows: TGTGCCAGCAGCTCCAGGCGGGGGGACTATGAGCAGTTCTTC. Residues: CASSSRRGDYEQFF.

This clonotype was recorded a few times. Germline and junction disagree at one end, which may indicate a read error. The chain combines TRBV10-3 with TRBJ1-2; D is undetermined. The CDR3 loop spans 13 amino acids. The V gene's germline CDR1 is ENHRY and CDR2 SYGVKD. The CDR3 nucleotides read TGTGCCATCAGTGCCGGACGGGAATATGGCTACACCTTT. Protein product: CAISAGREYGYTF.

The chain joins TRBV19 to TRBJ2-2; D perhaps matches TRBD2 (7 bases). Germline CDR1 reads LNHDA; CDR2 reads SQIVND (reference sequence). CDR3 size: 16 residues. The CDR3 DNA is TGTGCACGACGCTGGTTTCGGGGGGCCAACACCGGGGAGCTGTTTTTT. It specifies CARRWFRGANTGELFF.

This rearrangement joins TRBV6-1 to TRBJ1-2; D is uncertain. From germline, CDR1 is MNHNS and CDR2 SASEGT. Trimming took off 2 bases at V and 0 bases at J, with 13 bases between the two ends. The CDR3 has 16 residues. CDR3 protein: CASSEQLLVTNYGYTF. CDR3 in DNA: TGTGCCAGCAGTGAACAGCTACTAGTCACTAACTATGGCTACACCTTC.

This chain joins TRBV12-3 or TRBV12-4 and TRBJ2-3, with unresolved D. Deletions cut 6 bases from V and 7 bases from J, with 11 bases between. CDR3 size: 12 residues. DNA of the CDR3: TGTGCCAGCAGCCAGGTCGAAAATACGCAGTATTTT. This gives the protein CASSQVENTQYF.

This clonotype was seen only a few times. The genes are TRBV29-1 and TRBJ1-1; weak D call: TRBD1 (5 bases). This CDR3 is 13 amino acids long. V gave up 7 bases and J gave up 5 bases, with 17 bases separating them. CDR1 SQVTM and CDR2 ANQGSEA come from the germline V gene. CDR3 protein: CSALGGGRTEAFF. In DNA, the CDR3 is TGCAGCGCCCTGGGGGGGGGACGGACTGAAGCTTTCTTT.

V gene TRBV21-1 combines with J gene TRBJ1-6; TRBD1 is taken as the D call from the table, unchecked against the DNA. TRBV21-1 has pseudogene status. The CDR3 sequence is 16 residues long. CDR3 bases: TGTGCCAGCAGCTCTCAGAGGAGGGGGCGGAATTCACCCCTCCACTTT. Protein sequence: CASSSQRRGRNSPLHF.

The chain employs TRBV5-6 and TRBJ2-4; 8 bases agree with TRBD1. The V segment lost 5 bases and the J segment 1 base; nucleotides outside the gene matches: 8. This CDR3 has 16 amino acids. Germline V gene lookup returns CDR1 SGHDT and CDR2 YYEEEE. The CDR3 here is CASSPDRGTAKNIQYF. The CDR3, as DNA: TGTGCCAGCAGTCCTGACAGGGGTACGGCCAAAAACATTCAGTACTTC.

The chain combines TRBV5-1 with TRBJ1-1; 8 positions match TRBD1. Per the germline V gene, CDR1 is SGHRS and CDR2 is YFSETQ. Trimming cost V 3 bases and J 5 bases; bases outside gene matches: 9. The CDR3 extends over 15 amino acids. The DNA for the CDR3 is TGCGCCAGCAGCTCTACGGGGACAGGAACAACTGAAGCTTTCTTT. Its translation: CASSSTGTGTTEAFF.